The rows below give T cell receptor beta chains drawn from one sample of a study of CD4 T cells in relation to SARS-CoV-2 and coronaviruses. Measured with immunoSEQ multiplex PCR; TCRdb has only the in-frame clones, and not every one. The table records 65,000 or so clones, around 86% of them present only once. The source material was memory CD4+ T cells from PBMCs. The receptors originated from a human donor in good health. CDR3s include the opening cysteine and the closing phenylalanine or tryptophan. A D gene is named only where the DNA matches it firmly. Not every row has a clone size; where given, it reads once, few, many or a size class.

v_gene,j_gene,abundance,d_gene,CDR3nt,CDR3aa
TRBV6-5,TRBJ1-1,once,.,TGTGCCAGCAGTACTGGACAGACTGTGAACACTGAAGCTTTCTTT,CASSTGQTVNTEAFF
TRBV3-1/TRBV3-2,TRBJ2-2,.,.,TGTGCCAGCAGCCAAGATAGTCGGGGCGGCACCGGGGAGCTGTTTTTT,CASSQDSRGGTGELFF
TRBV2,TRBJ2-7,.,.,TGTGCCAGCTCCCCGGGTTCCCTTTCCTACGAGCAGTACTTC,CASSPGSLSYEQYF
TRBV18,TRBJ2-7,.,.,TGTGCCAGCTCACCTAGGCTAGTAGCTTCACCTAGAAGCGAGCAGTACTTC,CASSPRLVASPRSEQYF
TRBV5-4,TRBJ2-2,.,.,TGTGCCAGCAGCTTGATCGGGACCCTCTACACCGGGGAGCTGTTTTTT,CASSLIGTLYTGELFF
TRBV27,TRBJ1-3,.,TRBD1,TGTGCCAGCCGGGGTCTGCTGGGACAGGGGGCAAACACCATATATTTT,CASRGLLGQGANTIYF
TRBV12-1,TRBJ2-2,.,.,TGTGCCAGCAGCTTCCGATGTATGAACACCGGGGAGCTGTTTTTT,CASSFRCMNTGELFF
TRBV19,TRBJ2-5,.,.,TGTGCCAGTAGTATAAGTGGGTCTCGGACGGACCAAGAGACCCAGTACTTC,CASSISGSRTDQETQYF
TRBV18,TRBJ2-2,.,TRBD1,TGTGCCAGCTCGCCGGACAGGGGATATACGAACACCGGGGAGCTGTTTTTT,CASSPDRGYTNTGELFF
TRBV7-9,TRBJ2-2,.,.,TGTGCCAGCAGCCCTCTCCCAGGGGACCTGGCCACCGGGGAGCTGTTTTTT,CASSPLPGDLATGELFF
TRBV30,TRBJ1-6,.,.,TGTGCCTGGAGTGGGGGCAACTCCTATAATTCACCCCTCCACTTT,CAWSGGNSYNSPLHF
TRBV7-9,TRBJ2-3,.,TRBD2,TGTGCCAGCAGCCCCACCGAGCGGGGTCCGCAGTATTTT,CASSPTERGPQYF
TRBV9,TRBJ2-2,.,.,TGTGCCAGCAGCGTAAAAGTACGGGGTTCGCGGACCAACACCGGGGAGCTGTTTTTT,CASSVKVRGSRTNTGELFF
TRBV7-8,TRBJ1-5,.,.,TGTGCCAGCAGCTTAGGTTGGCAGGGTCGAGGTTATCAGCCCCAGCATTTT,CASSLGWQGRGYQPQHF
TRBV7-2,TRBJ2-7,.,.,TGTGCCAGCAGCCGCGGACGGACTGGGGGCGAGCAGTACTTC,CASSRGRTGGEQYF
TRBV10-3,TRBJ1-3,.,TRBD1,TGTGCCACGCTATTGACAGGGGGTAGAAACACCATATATTTT,CATLLTGGRNTIYF
TRBV5-6,TRBJ1-1,.,.,TGTGCCAGCAGCGGGCTCAGGGAGGGAAACACTGAAGCTTTCTTT,CASSGLREGNTEAFF
TRBV6-5,TRBJ1-5,.,.,TGTGCCAGCAGTCCAAGCGGGGGAGGCAATCAGCCCCAGCATTTT,CASSPSGGGNQPQHF
TRBV4-1,TRBJ1-5,.,.,TGCGCCAGCAGCCAAGATGTCCCCACTAGCAATCAGCCCCAGCATTTT,CASSQDVPTSNQPQHF
TRBV29-1,TRBJ2-5,.,.,TGCAGCTCGTTGGGATTTGGGGAGACCCAGTACTTC,CSSLGFGETQYF
TRBV5-6,TRBJ2-1,.,.,TGTGCCAGCAGCACGAGAGGGGGTCTGTACAATGAGCAGTTCTTC,CASSTRGGLYNEQFF
TRBV19,TRBJ1-3,.,.,TGTGCCAGTAGTCCCGGACGAGGAAACACCATATATTTT,CASSPGRGNTIYF
TRBV18,TRBJ2-3,medium-sized,.,TGTGCCAGCTCACCATCGACAGTTCCTACAGATACGCAGTATTTT,CASSPSTVPTDTQYF
TRBV5-5,TRBJ1-3,.,TRBD1,TGTGCCAGCAGCTCCCCGGGACAGGGAAACACCATATATTTT,CASSSPGQGNTIYF
TRBV4-3,TRBJ2-1,.,.,TGCGCCAGCAGCCGAAAGACCGGGGTTTCCTACAATGAGCAGTTCTTC,CASSRKTGVSYNEQFF
TRBV5-5,TRBJ1-2,.,TRBD1,TGTGCCAGCAGCCCCGGGACAGGGGACTATGGCTACACCTTC,CASSPGTGDYGYTF
TRBV6-6,TRBJ1-2,.,TRBD1,TGTGCCAGCAGCCCCCTACAGGGGGCGAACTATGGCTACACCTTC,CASSPLQGANYGYTF
TRBV5-4,TRBJ2-7,.,TRBD2,TGTGCCAGCAGCACCGGGACTAGCGGGAGGGTGTACGAGCAGTACTTC,CASSTGTSGRVYEQYF
TRBV27,TRBJ1-2,.,TRBD1,TGTGCCAGCAGTTTACAGGGAGGGGGCTACTATGGCTACACCTTC,CASSLQGGGYYGYTF
TRBV28,TRBJ1-2,.,TRBD1,TGTGCCAGCAGTCCTGGACAGGGAAGGTCCTCTGACTATGGCTACACCTTC,CASSPGQGRSSDYGYTF
TRBV28,TRBJ2-7,.,TRBD1,TGTGCCAGCAGGGTCCCGGGACAGGGTTGGCGGCAGTACTTC,CASRVPGQGWRQYF
TRBV4-3,TRBJ2-1,.,.,TGCGCCAGCAGCCAAGAAGCTGCTACCTACAATGAGCAGTTCTTC,CASSQEAATYNEQFF
TRBV20-1,TRBJ2-7,.,TRBD2,TGCAGTGCTAGTGACCCTAGCGGGAGCTCCTACGAGCAGTACTTC,CSASDPSGSSYEQYF
TRBV30,TRBJ1-2,.,TRBD1,TGTGCCTGGCGGGGGGAGGACAGGGGGCTTGGCTATGGCTACACCTTC,CAWRGEDRGLGYGYTF
TRBV3-1/TRBV3-2,TRBJ2-3,once,.,TGTGCCAGCAGCCAAGATTTCCCGGGGATGGGCACAGATACGCAGTATTTT,CASSQDFPGMGTDTQYF
TRBV7-8,TRBJ1-5,.,TRBD1,TGTGCCAGCAGCTTATCTCCGGGACAGGGCGTCAATCAGCCCCAGCATTTT,CASSLSPGQGVNQPQHF
TRBV2,TRBJ2-5,.,.,TGTGCCAGCAGTGCAAGCCAAGAGACCCAGTACTTC,CASSASQETQYF
TRBV18,TRBJ2-5,.,TRBD1,TGTGCCAGCTCAGATAAACAGGGGCAAGAGACCCAGTACTTC,CASSDKQGQETQYF